This T cell receptor (beta chain) was recovered during a study of T cells after yellow fever vaccination. Study findings and constraints: Relatively few clonotypes were ones that appeared in both CD4 and CD8 compartments.

This clonotype was recorded once. What it recognizes is unknown. Looked up from germline, CDR1 is LGHNT and CDR2 is FRNRAP. There are 14 residues in the CDR3. Trimming took 5 bases from V and 5 from J, leaving 16 bases between them. Each CDR3 protein gets one entry after TCRdb re-called the 5' RACE reads with MiXCR. The sample includes 110,000 to 150,000 distinct CDR3 sequences, more than 6.5% of them seen just once. The source is a man in his thirties or forties who received the YFV17D yellow fever vaccine. This rearrangement joins TRBV12-5 to TRBJ2-7; no firm D call. This specimen was CD4+ T cells sorted from PBMCs, taken 10 days after the yellow fever booster vaccination. DNA of the CDR3: TGTGCTAGTGGTGCAAGTGGAGATCGCCACGAGCAGTACTTC. Translated, it gives CASGASGDRHEQYF.